The rows below give T cell receptor beta chains drawn from one sample of a study of blood T cell repertoires in COVID-19. Assay: immunoSEQ multiplex PCR; the TCRdb copy retains only in-frame clones and omits some. The sample shows about 21,000 clones, around 89% of them seen only once. Sequencing was carried out using peripheral blood. The receptors derive from a man in his 70s with active COVID-19. Each CDR3 is given without its conserved first and last residue. Each record gives: CDR3 protein, V gene, J gene.

CDR3 protein: ASSPRTRGGTDTQY; V gene: TRBV3-1/TRBV3-2; J gene: TRBJ2-3
CDR3 protein: ASSQVLDFTDTQY; V gene: TRBV4-2; J gene: TRBJ2-3
CDR3 protein: ASSESAGQGQETQY; V gene: TRBV25-1; J gene: TRBJ2-5
CDR3 protein: ASSLDTGGVNEQY; V gene: TRBV4-2; J gene: TRBJ2-7
CDR3 protein: AWNLAGPNEKLF; V gene: TRBV30; J gene: TRBJ1-4
CDR3 protein: ASSPLFDTYSNQPQH; V gene: TRBV6-6; J gene: TRBJ1-5
CDR3 protein: ASSPRRGNSYEQY; V gene: TRBV7-6; J gene: TRBJ2-7
CDR3 protein: ASSLLGAPGTNTEAF; V gene: TRBV27; J gene: TRBJ1-1
CDR3 protein: ASRGPYNSPLH; V gene: TRBV27; J gene: TRBJ1-6
CDR3 protein: ASSHRGPIETQY; V gene: TRBV6-5; J gene: TRBJ2-5
CDR3 protein: ASRPPDRGGGYT; V gene: TRBV6-5; J gene: TRBJ1-2
CDR3 protein: ASNAGTGKVRGEEQY; V gene: TRBV7-9; J gene: TRBJ2-7
CDR3 protein: ASSLDRGSRGYT; V gene: TRBV5-1; J gene: TRBJ1-2
CDR3 protein: ASSETGSGETQY; V gene: TRBV6-1; J gene: TRBJ2-5
CDR3 protein: ASSQKDRGTEAF; V gene: TRBV3-1/TRBV3-2; J gene: TRBJ1-1
CDR3 protein: ASSSGTGGSETQY; V gene: TRBV7-8; J gene: TRBJ2-5
CDR3 protein: ASTGGPGNSPLH; V gene: TRBV3-1/TRBV3-2; J gene: TRBJ1-6
CDR3 protein: ASSLKGTGAYYGYT; V gene: TRBV27; J gene: TRBJ1-2
CDR3 protein: ATSDRTGGLTYNEQF; V gene: TRBV24-1; J gene: TRBJ2-1
CDR3 protein: ASSSDRYPGGTEAF; V gene: TRBV19; J gene: TRBJ1-1
CDR3 protein: ASSPGLGQGGYT; V gene: TRBV4-1; J gene: TRBJ1-2
CDR3 protein: ASSLDMRTGLD; V gene: TRBV5-1; J gene: TRBJ2-7
CDR3 protein: SVEIGVGRTYGYT; V gene: TRBV29-1; J gene: TRBJ1-2
CDR3 protein: ASSRETAGYT; V gene: TRBV6-6; J gene: TRBJ1-2
CDR3 protein: ASSRTSGGTTDTQY; V gene: TRBV5-5; J gene: TRBJ2-3
CDR3 protein: ASSYQDRNYGYT; V gene: TRBV28; J gene: TRBJ1-2
CDR3 protein: ASSPPTGTNYGYT; V gene: TRBV5-4; J gene: TRBJ1-2
CDR3 protein: SASGSGGQGTFTNYYEQY; V gene: TRBV20-1; J gene: TRBJ2-7
CDR3 protein: ASSQTRADTQY; V gene: TRBV19; J gene: TRBJ2-3
CDR3 protein: ASSSGGFWAGELF; V gene: TRBV7-9; J gene: TRBJ2-2
CDR3 protein: ASSVGAETKETQY; V gene: TRBV9; J gene: TRBJ2-5
CDR3 protein: ASSWGLAGVKLEF; V gene: TRBV13; J gene: TRBJ2-1
CDR3 protein: ASSEGTSKDTQY; V gene: TRBV10-2; J gene: TRBJ2-3